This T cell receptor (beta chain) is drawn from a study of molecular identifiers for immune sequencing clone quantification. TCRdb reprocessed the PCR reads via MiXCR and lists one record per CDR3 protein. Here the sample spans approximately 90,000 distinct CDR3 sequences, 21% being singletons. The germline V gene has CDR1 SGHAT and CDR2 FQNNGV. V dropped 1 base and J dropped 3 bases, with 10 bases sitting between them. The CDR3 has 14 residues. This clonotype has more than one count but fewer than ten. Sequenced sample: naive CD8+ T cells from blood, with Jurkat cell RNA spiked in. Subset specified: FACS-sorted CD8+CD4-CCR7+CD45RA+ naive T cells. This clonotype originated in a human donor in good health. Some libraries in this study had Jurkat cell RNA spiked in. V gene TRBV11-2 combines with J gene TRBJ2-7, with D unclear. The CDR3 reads CASSLVQENYEQYF. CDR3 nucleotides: TGTGCCAGCAGCTTAGTCCAGGAGAACTACGAGCAGTACTTC.